The 2 T cell receptor beta chains below come from one sample, sequenced in a study of blood T cell repertoires in COVID-19. Here immunoSEQ multiplex PCR was the method, and the copy in TCRdb shows in-frame clones only, minus some. Of about 210,000 clones listed, 80% to 85% are singletons. What was sequenced was PBMCs or T cells enriched from blood (not recorded which). The source is a woman between 50 and 59 years old with acute COVID-19.

The chain carries TRBV7-2 and TRBJ1-5; the D gene is possibly TRBD1 (6 bases). Per germline, CDR1 SGHTA and CDR2 FQGNSA. Trimming removed 5 bases at V and 5 bases at J, with 16 bases between. This CDR3 spans 15 amino acids. CDR3 sequence (DNA): TGTGCCAGCAGCCCTACCCGGGACAAAGATCAGCCCCAGCATTTT. It specifies CASSPTRDKDQPQHF.

The chain has TRBV6-5 and TRBJ1-3; TRBD1 might be the D (5 bases). With 8 bases removed from V and 0 bases from J, the gap between germline ends came to 14 bases. This CDR3 contains 15 residues. The germline V gene has CDR1 MNHEY and CDR2 SVGAGI. The CDR3 DNA reads as TGTGCCAGCTCGACGGGGACTAGCTCTGGAAACACCATATATTTT. Its translation is CASSTGTSSGNTIYF.